This T cell receptor beta chain was identified during a study of blood T cell repertoires in COVID-19. Turning to the study itself: Whether acute or convalescent, the COVID-19 samples came from the United States, Italy and Spain.

The data were produced by immunoSEQ multiplex PCR, yet TCRdb's version contains in-frame clones alone and is incomplete. The profile shows 300,000 to 450,000 clones, 80% to 90% of them singletons. Trimming removed 11 bases at V and 3 bases at J, with 14 bases between. Germline CDR1 LNHDA, CDR2 SQIVND (reference sequence). This CDR3 comprises 12 residues. Assignments of participants to cohorts depended upon their own reported clinical history. The chain carries TRBV19 and TRBJ2-7, with D perhaps TRBD1 (6 bases). The sequence derives from a man in his forties or fifties in a cohort exposed to, infected with or recovered from COVID-19 (not recorded which). The sequenced sample was PBMCs or T cells enriched from blood (not recorded which). This CDR3 reads CAVQGSVYEQYF. Written as DNA, the CDR3 is TGTGCCGTACAGGGAAGCGTCTACGAGCAGTACTTC. Supplemented by reference TRBV19 and TRBJ2-7, the full variable domain reads DGGITQSPKYLFRKEGQNVTLSCEQNLNHDAMYWYRQDPGQGLRLIYYSQIVNDFQKGDIAEGYSVSREKKESFPLTVTSAQKNPTAFYLCAVQGSVYEQYFGPGTRLTVT.